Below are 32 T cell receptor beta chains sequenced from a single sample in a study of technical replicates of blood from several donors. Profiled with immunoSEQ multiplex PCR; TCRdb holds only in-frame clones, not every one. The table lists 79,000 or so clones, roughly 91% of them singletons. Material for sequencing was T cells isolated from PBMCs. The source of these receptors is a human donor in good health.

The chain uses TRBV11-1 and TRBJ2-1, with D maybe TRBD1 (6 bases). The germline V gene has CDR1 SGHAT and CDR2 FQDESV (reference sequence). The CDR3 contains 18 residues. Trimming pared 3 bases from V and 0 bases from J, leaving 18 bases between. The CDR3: CASSLSQGLPISYNEQFF. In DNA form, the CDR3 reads TGTGCCAGCAGCTTGTCCCAGGGGCTTCCCATCTCCTACAATGAGCAGTTCTTC.

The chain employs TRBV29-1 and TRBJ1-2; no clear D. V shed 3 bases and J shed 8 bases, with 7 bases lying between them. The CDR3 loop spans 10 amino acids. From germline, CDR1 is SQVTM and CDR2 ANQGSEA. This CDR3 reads CSVDFGGYTF. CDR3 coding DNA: TGCAGCGTTGATTTTGGCGGCTACACCTTC.

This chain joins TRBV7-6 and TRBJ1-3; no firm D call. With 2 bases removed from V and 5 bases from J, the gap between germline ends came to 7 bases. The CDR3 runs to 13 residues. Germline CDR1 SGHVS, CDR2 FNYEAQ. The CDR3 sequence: CASSLILRNTIYF. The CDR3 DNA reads TGTGCCAGCAGCTTAATTCTAAGAAACACCATATATTTT.

CDR3 coding DNA: TGTGCCAGCAGCCAAGATGCACTCGGAACTAGCGTACAAGAGACCCAGTACTTC. Translating gives CASSQDALGTSVQETQYF. The gene calls are TRBV4-2 and TRBJ2-5, with 7 bases lining up with TRBD2. The CDR3 sequence is 18 residues long. Germline V gives CDR1 LGHNA, CDR2 YNFKEQ. V shed 0 bases and J 2 bases; nucleotides not matched to a gene: 12.

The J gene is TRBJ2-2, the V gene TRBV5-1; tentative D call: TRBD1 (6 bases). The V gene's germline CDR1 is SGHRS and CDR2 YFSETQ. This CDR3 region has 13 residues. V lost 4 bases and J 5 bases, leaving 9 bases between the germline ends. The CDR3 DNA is TGCGCCAGCAGCGATGGACAGACCGGGGAGCTGTTTTTT. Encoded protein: CASSDGQTGELFF.

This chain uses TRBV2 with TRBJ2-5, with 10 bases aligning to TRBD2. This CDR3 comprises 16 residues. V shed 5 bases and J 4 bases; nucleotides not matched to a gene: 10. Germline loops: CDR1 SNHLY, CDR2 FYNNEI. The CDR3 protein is CASSNQREGLRETQYF. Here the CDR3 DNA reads TGTGCCAGCAGTAACCAGCGGGAGGGCCTCAGAGAGACCCAGTACTTC.

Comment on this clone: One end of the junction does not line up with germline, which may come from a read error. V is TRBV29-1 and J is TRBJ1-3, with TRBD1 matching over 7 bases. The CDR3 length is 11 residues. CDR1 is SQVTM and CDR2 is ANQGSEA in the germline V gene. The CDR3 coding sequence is TGCAGCGTTGAAAGGGACAGTTGGCGAGGGTTT. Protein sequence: CSVERDSWRGF.

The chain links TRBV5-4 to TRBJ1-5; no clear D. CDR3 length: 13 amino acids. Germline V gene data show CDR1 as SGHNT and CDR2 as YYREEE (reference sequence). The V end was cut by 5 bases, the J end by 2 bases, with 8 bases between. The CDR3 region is CASSQNGNQPQHF. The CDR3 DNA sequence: TGTGCCAGCAGTCAAAATGGCAATCAGCCCCAGCATTTT.

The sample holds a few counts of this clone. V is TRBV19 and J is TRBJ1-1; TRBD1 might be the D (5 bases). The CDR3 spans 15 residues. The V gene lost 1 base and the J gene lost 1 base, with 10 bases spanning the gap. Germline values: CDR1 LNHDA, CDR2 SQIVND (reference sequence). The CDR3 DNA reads TGTGCCAGTAGTATAGTAGGGGAGGGGAACACTGAAGCTTTCTTT. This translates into CASSIVGEGNTEAFF.

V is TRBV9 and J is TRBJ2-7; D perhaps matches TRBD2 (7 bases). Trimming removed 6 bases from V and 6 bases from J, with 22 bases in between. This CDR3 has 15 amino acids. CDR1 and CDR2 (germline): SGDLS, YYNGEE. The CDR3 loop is CASTPDAGAIREQYF. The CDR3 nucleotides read TGTGCCAGCACCCCTGATGCGGGGGCAATCCGCGAGCAGTACTTC.

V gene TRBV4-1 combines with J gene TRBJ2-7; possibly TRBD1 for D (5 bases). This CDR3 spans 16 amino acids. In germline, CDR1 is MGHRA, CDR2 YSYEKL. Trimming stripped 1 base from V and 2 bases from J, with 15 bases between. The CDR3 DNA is TGCGCCAGCAGCCAAGTCCCCGCCAGGGCCGCCTACGAGCAGTACTTC. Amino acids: CASSQVPARAAYEQYF.

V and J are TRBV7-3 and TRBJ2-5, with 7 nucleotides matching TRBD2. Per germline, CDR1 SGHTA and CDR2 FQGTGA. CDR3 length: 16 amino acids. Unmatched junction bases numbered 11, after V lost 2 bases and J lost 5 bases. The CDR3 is CASSLAPGGRVETQYF. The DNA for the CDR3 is TGTGCCAGCAGCTTAGCTCCGGGAGGTAGGGTGGAGACCCAGTACTTC. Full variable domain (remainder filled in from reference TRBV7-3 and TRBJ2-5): GAGVSQTPSNKVTEKGKYVELRCDPISGHTALYWYRQSLGQGPEFLIYFQGTGAADDSGLPNDRFFAVRPEGSVSTLKIQRTERGDSAVYLCASSLAPGGRVETQYFGPGTRLLVL.

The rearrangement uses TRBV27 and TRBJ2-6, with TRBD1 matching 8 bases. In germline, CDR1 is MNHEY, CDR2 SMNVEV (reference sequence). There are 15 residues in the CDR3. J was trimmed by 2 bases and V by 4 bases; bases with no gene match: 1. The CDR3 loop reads CASSSGGAGANVLTF. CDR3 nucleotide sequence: TGTGCCAGCAGTTCAGGGGGCGCTGGGGCCAACGTCCTGACTTTC.

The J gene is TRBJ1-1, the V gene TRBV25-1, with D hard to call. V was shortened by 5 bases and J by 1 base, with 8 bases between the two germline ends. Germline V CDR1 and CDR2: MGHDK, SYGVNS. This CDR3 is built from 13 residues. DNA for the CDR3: TGTGCCAGCAGTTTAACAAGGAACACTGAAGCTTTCTTT. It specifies CASSLTRNTEAFF.

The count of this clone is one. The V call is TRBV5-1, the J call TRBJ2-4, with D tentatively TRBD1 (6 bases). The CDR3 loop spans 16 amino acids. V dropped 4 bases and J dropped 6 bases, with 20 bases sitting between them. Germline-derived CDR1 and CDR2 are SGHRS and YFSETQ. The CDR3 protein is CASSMGSRGGVNIQYF. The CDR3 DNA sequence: TGCGCCAGCAGCATGGGATCCAGGGGTGGTGTAAACATTCAGTACTTC.

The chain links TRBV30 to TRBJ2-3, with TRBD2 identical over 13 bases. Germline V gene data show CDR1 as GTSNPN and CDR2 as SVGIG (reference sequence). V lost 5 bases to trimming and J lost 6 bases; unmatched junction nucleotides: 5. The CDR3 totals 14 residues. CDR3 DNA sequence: TGTGCCTGGGAAGGGACTAGCGGGGTTGATACGCAGTATTTT. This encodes CAWEGTSGVDTQYF.

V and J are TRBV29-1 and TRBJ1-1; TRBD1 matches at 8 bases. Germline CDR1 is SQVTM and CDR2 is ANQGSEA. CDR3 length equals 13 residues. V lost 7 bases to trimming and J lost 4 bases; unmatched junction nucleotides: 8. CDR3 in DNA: TGCAGCGGTGACAGGGGTTCTTTCACTGAAGCTTTCTTT. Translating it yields CSGDRGSFTEAFF.

The CDR3 spells CASSQDPPRGGKAFF. CDR3 bases: TGCGCCAGCAGCCAAGATCCCCCCAGGGGCGGTAAGGCTTTCTTT. V gene TRBV4-1 combines with J gene TRBJ1-1, with D possibly matching TRBD1 (6 bases). CDR1 is MGHRA and CDR2 is YSYEKL in the germline V gene. CDR3 length: 15 amino acids. Trimming cost V 0 bases and J 11 bases, with 19 bases left between them.

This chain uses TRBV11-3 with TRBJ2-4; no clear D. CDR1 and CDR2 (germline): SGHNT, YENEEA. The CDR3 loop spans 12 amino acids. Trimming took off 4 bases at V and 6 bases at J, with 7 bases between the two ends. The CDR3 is CASSSDSNIQYF. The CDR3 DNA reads TGTGCCAGCAGCTCCGACTCAAACATTCAGTACTTC.

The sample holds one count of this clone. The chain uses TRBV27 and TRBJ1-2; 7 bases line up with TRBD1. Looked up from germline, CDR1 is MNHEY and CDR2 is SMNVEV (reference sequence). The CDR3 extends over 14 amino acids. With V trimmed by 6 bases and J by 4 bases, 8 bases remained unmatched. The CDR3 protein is CASRLTGTAYGYTF. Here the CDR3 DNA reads TGTGCCAGCAGACTAACCGGGACAGCCTATGGCTACACCTTC.

The CDR3 DNA sequence: TGTGCCAGCCAAGCGACAGAGTATAATTCACCCCTCCACTTT. Translating it yields CASQATEYNSPLHF. The chain combines TRBV2 with TRBJ1-6; D perhaps matches TRBD1 (5 bases). The CDR3 sequence is 14 residues long. Germline CDR1 SNHLY, CDR2 FYNNEI. V gave up 8 bases and J gave up 4 bases, with 12 bases separating them.

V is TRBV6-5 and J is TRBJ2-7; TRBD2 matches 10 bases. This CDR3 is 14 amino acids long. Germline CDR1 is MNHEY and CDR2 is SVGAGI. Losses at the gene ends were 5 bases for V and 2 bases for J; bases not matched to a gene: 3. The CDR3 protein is CASSPLAGAYEQYF. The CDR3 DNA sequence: TGTGCCAGCAGTCCTCTAGCGGGGGCCTACGAGCAGTACTTC.

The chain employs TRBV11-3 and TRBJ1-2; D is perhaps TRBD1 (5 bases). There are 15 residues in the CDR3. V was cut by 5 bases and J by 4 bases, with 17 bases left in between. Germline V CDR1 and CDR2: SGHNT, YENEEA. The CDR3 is CASSTGQTAVYGYTF. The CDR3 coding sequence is TGTGCCAGCAGCACAGGTCAGACGGCTGTCTATGGCTACACCTTC.

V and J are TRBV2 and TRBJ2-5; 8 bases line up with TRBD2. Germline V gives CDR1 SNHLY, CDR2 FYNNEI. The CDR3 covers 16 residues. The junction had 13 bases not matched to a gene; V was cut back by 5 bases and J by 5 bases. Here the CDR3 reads CASSIFRAGAYETQYF. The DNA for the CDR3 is TGTGCCAGCAGTATCTTCAGAGCGGGAGCGTACGAGACCCAGTACTTC.

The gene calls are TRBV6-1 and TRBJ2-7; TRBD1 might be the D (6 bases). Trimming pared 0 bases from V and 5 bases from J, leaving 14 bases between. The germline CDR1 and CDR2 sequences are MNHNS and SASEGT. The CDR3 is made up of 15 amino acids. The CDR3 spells CASSEAAQGRDEQYF. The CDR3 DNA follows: TGTGCCAGCAGTGAAGCGGCACAGGGTCGGGACGAGCAGTACTTC.

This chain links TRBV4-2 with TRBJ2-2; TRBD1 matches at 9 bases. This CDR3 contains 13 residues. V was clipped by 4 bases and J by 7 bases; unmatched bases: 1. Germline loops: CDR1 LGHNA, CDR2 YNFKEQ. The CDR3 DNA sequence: TGTGCCAGCAGCCCGACAGGGGGCGGGGAGCTGTTTTTT. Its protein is CASSPTGGGELFF.

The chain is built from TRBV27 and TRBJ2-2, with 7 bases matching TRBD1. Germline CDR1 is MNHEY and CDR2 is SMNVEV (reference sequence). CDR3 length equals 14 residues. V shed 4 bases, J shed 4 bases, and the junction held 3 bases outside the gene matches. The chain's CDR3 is CASSYTGVTGELFF. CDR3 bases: TGTGCCAGCAGTTACACAGGGGTCACCGGGGAGCTGTTTTTT.

DNA for the CDR3: TGTGCCAGCAGCTTAACAGGGGGCGCAGAGACCCAGTACTTC. The encoded protein is CASSLTGGAETQYF. The rearrangement links TRBV5-4 to TRBJ2-5, with 9 bases lining up with TRBD1. V gave up 2 bases and J gave up 4 bases; unmatched junction bases: 3. In germline, CDR1 is SGHNT, CDR2 YYREEE (reference sequence). The CDR3 covers 14 residues.

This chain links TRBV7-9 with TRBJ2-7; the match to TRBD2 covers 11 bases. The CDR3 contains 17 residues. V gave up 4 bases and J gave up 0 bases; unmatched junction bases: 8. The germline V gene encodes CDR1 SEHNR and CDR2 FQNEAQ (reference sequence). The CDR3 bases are TGTGCCAGCAGCTCATTCCTTAGCGGGGGGGTCTCCTACGAGCAGTACTTC. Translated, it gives CASSSFLSGGVSYEQYF.

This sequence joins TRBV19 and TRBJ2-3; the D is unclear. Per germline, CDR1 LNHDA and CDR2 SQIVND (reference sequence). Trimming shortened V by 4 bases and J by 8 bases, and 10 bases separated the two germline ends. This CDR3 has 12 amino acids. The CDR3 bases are TGTGCCAGTAGTACAAGTATCGGTACGCAGTATTTT. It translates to CASSTSIGTQYF.

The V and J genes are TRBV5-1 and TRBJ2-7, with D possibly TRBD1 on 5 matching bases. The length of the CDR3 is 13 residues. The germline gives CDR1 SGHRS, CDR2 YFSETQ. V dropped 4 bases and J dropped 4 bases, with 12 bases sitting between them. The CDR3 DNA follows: TGCGCCAGCAGCCAGGGAAGCTGGTACGAGCAGTACTTC. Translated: CASSQGSWYEQYF.

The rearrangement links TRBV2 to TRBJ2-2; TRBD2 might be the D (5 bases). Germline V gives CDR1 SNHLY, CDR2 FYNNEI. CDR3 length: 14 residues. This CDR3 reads CALRGSVNTGELFF. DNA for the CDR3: TGTGCACTACGGGGTAGCGTGAACACCGGGGAGCTGTTTTTT.